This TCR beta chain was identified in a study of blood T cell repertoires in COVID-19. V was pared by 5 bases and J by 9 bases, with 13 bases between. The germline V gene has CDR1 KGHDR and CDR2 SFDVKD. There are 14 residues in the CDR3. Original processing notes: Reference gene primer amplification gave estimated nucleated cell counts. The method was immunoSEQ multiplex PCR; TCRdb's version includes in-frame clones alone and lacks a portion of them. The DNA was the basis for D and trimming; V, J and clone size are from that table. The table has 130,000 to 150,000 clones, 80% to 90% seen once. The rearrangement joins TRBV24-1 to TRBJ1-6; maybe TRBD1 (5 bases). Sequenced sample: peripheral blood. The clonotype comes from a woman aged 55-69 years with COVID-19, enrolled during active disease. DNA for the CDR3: TGTGCCACCAGTGCGGCAGGGTACAGTTCACCCCTCCACTTT. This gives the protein CATSAAGYSSPLHF.